This T cell receptor (beta chain) was profiled in a study of T cell responses to AZD1222 COVID-19 vaccine. Overall study findings and caveats: It should be noted that donors were predominantly white British and more often female, and clonal diversity was possibly underestimated. Variant regions that are unmutated are reportedly the target of nearly half of spike-specific TCRs. Among those given AZD1222, only 5 to 7 were seropositive at baseline.

This clone has a single count. Its antigen is currently unknown. The table came from immunoSEQ multiplex PCR; TCRdb's copy has only in-frame clones and leaves some out. The sample has about 140,000 clones, 85% to 95% seen once; the top ten hold 9.5% to 15%. V lost 5 bases, J lost 7 bases, and 12 bases stayed unmatched. Germline loops: CDR1 SGHTA, CDR2 FQGNSA. The CDR3 sequence is 17 residues long. The rearrangement joins TRBV7-2 to TRBJ2-2; 11 nucleotides match TRBD2. This sample comprised peripheral blood, obtained after recovery from COVID-19. The clonotype comes from an adult who had recovered from COVID-19. The CDR3 here is CASSPRGPSGRNGELFF. The CDR3 DNA is TGTGCCAGCAGCCCAAGAGGGCCTAGCGGGAGGAACGGGGAGCTGTTTTTT.